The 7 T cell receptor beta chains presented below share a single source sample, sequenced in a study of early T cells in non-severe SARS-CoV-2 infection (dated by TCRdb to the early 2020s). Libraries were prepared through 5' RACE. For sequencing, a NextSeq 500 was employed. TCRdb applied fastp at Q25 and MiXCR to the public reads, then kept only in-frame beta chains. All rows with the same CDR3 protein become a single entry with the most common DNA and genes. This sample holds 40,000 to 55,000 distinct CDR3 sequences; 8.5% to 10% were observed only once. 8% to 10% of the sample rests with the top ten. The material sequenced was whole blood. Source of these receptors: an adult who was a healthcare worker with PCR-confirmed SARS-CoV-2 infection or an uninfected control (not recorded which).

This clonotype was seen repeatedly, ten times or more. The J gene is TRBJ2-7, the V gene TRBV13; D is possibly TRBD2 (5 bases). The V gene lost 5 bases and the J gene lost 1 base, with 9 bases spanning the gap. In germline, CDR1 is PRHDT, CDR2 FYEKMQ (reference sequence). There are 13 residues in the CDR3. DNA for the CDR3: TGTGCCAGCAGCCCCCGGAGGTCCTACGAGCAGTACTTC. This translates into CASSPRRSYEQYF.

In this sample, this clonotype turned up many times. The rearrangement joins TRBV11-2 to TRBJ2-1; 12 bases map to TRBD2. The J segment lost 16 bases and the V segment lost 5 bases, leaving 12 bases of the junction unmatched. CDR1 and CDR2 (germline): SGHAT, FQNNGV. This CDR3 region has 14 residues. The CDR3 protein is CASSPGLAGRRLFF. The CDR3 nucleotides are TGTGCCAGCAGCCCCGGACTAGCGGGACGCAGGCTATTCTTC.

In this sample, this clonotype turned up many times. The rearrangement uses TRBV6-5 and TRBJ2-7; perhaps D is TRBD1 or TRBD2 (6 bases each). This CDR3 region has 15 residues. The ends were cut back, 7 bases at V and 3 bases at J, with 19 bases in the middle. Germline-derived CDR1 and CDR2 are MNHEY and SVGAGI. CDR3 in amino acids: CASTWGEQGGYEQYF. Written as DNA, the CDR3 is TGTGCCAGCACCTGGGGGGAACAGGGAGGCTACGAGCAGTACTTC.

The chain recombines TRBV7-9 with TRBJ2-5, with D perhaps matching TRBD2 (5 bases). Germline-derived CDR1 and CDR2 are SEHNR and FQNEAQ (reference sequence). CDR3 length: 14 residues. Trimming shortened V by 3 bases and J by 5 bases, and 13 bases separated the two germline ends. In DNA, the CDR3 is TGTGCCAGCAGCTTTTCCCCGGAGCGGGAGACCCAGTACTTC. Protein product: CASSFSPERETQYF.

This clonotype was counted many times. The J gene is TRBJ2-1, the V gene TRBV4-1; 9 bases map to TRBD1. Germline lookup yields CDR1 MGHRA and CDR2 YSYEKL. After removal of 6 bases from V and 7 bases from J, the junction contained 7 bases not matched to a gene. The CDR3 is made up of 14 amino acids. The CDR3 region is CASRHSQGANEQFF. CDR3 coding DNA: TGCGCCAGCAGACACTCACAGGGGGCAAATGAGCAGTTCTTC.

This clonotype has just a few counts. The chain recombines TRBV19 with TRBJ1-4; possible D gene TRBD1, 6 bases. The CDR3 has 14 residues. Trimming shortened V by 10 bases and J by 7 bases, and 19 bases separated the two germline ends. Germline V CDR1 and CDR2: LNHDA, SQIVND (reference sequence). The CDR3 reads CATAQQGGSEKLFF. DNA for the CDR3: TGTGCCACCGCTCAACAGGGAGGAAGTGAAAAACTGTTTTTT.

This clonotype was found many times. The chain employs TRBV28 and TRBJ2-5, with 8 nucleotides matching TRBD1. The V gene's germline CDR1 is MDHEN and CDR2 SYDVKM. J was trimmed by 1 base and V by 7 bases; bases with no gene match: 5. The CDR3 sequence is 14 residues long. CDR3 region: CASKTGGIQETQYF. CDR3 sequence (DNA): TGTGCCAGCAAAACAGGGGGTATCCAAGAGACCCAGTACTTC.